This T cell receptor beta chain was recorded in a study of T cell responses to AZD1222 COVID-19 vaccine. Measured with immunoSEQ multiplex PCR; TCRdb has only the in-frame clones, and not every one. The sample carries fewer than 150,000 clones, 80% to 90% recorded once. Overall study findings and caveats: Seropositive at baseline were only a handful of AZD1222 recipients.

CDR3 size: 13 residues. Germline-derived CDR1 and CDR2 are KGHSH and LQKENI. Trimming cost V 4 bases and J 7 bases, with 10 bases left between them. For this clone: Antigen specificity is unknown.

This TCR was recovered from an adult who received the AZD1222 COVID-19 vaccine. The V gene is TRBV18, the J gene TRBJ1-4; D unresolved. This material consisted of peripheral blood, taken 28 days after the second AZD1222 dose. The CDR3 loop is CASSLADGEKLFF. The CDR3 DNA sequence: TGTGCCAGCTCACTTGCGGATGGTGAAAAACTGTTTTTT.